This record concerns one T cell receptor beta chain sequence. The sample is drawn from a study of technical replicates of blood from several donors. The CDR3 is made up of 15 amino acids. V dropped 1 base and J dropped 8; count of bases not matched to a gene: 4. Germline CDR1 and CDR2: MGHRA and YSYEKL. Clones were sequenced by immunoSEQ multiplex PCR, and TCRdb holds only the in-frame ones, with some missing. The table records about 75,000 clones, around 97% of them present only once. V and J are TRBV4-1 and TRBJ2-1; 11 bases line up with TRBD2. The TCR originated in a human donor in good health. Sequenced material: T cells isolated from PBMCs. Written as DNA, the CDR3 is TGCGCCAGCAGCCAAGGACTAGCGGGAATCTATGAGCAGTTCTTC. Its translation is CASSQGLAGIYEQFF.